Each of the 17 T cell receptor beta chains below was sequenced from the same sample in a study of blood T cell repertoires in COVID-19. Here immunoSEQ multiplex PCR was the method, and the copy in TCRdb shows in-frame clones only, minus some. The sample contains roughly 100,000 clones, 85% of which appear only once. Material for sequencing was peripheral blood. The origin of the receptors is a man aged 45-60 years with acute or convalescent COVID-19.

The chain is built from TRBV6-2 or TRBV6-3 and TRBJ2-3, with D uncertain. Germline loops: CDR1 MNHEY, CDR2 SVGEGT. Trimming shortened V by 3 bases and J by 5 bases, and 6 bases separated the two germline ends. The CDR3 is made up of 12 amino acids. As DNA, the CDR3 is TGTGCCAGCAGTTATACGGTAGATACGCAGTATTTT. This gives the protein CASSYTVDTQYF.

The chain uses TRBV12-5 and TRBJ1-1, with D unclear. In germline, CDR1 is LGHNT, CDR2 FRNRAP. CDR3 length: 14 amino acids. V was shortened by 6 bases and J by 0 bases, with 11 bases between the two germline ends. CDR3 nucleotide sequence: TGTGCTAGTGGCCTCCGGGGTTTGAACACTGAAGCTTTCTTT. It is translated as CASGLRGLNTEAFF.

The J gene is TRBJ2-3, the V gene TRBV6-5; 8 bases are a match to TRBD2. The CDR3 consists of 13 residues. Germline assignment: CDR1 MNHEY and CDR2 SVGAGI. Unmatched junction bases numbered 5, after V lost 11 bases and J lost 1 base. CDR3 region: CALQAGGTDTQYF. CDR3 DNA: TGTGCCCTTCAAGCGGGAGGCACAGATACGCAGTATTTT.

The chain couples TRBV5-1 to TRBJ2-7; 10 bases line up with TRBD2. Per the germline V gene, CDR1 is SGHRS and CDR2 is YFSETQ. The CDR3 contains 15 residues. V dropped 4 bases and J dropped 2; count of bases not matched to a gene: 6. The CDR3: CASSLLAGRTYEQYF. The CDR3 bases are TGCGCCAGCAGCCTACTAGCGGGGCGGACCTACGAGCAGTACTTC.

The genes are TRBV2 and TRBJ2-5, with D tentatively TRBD1 (6 bases). This CDR3 has 14 residues. The germline gives CDR1 SNHLY, CDR2 FYNNEI. The V gene lost 2 bases and the J gene lost 0 bases, with 7 bases spanning the gap. CDR3 nucleotide sequence: TGTGCCAGCAGTGAAAGGACAGACCAAGAGACCCAGTACTTC. Translating it yields CASSERTDQETQYF.

The rearrangement joins TRBV10-3 to TRBJ2-6; D gene ambiguous. This CDR3 is built from 15 residues. Germline values: CDR1 ENHRY, CDR2 SYGVKD. V lost 4 bases, J lost 4 bases, and 11 bases lay in between. This CDR3 reads CAISGPQAGANVLTF. The CDR3 DNA reads as TGTGCCATCAGTGGACCCCAGGCGGGGGCCAACGTCCTGACTTTC.

The chain links TRBV6-4 to TRBJ2-3; 9 bases match TRBD2. CDR1 MRHNA and CDR2 SNTAGT come from the germline V gene. The trim removed 0 bases at V and 6 bases at J, leaving 7 bases unmatched. The CDR3 has 16 amino acids. The CDR3 reads CASSDSSLAGSDTQYF. As DNA, the CDR3 is TGTGCCAGCAGTGACTCGAGTCTAGCGGGGTCGGATACGCAGTATTTT.

The rearrangement joins TRBV2 to TRBJ1-5; possibly TRBD1 for D (5 bases). The CDR3 contains 14 residues. The germline CDR1 and CDR2 sequences are SNHLY and FYNNEI. V lost 3 bases and J 9 bases, leaving 15 bases between the germline ends. CDR3 nucleotide sequence: TGTGCCAGCAGTGAGTCAGGGTCCCCGAGGCCCCAGCATTTT. Translating gives CASSESGSPRPQHF.

This chain links TRBV2 with TRBJ2-7, with D unresolved. The CDR3 sequence is 14 residues long. Trimming cost V 3 bases and J 7 bases, with 16 bases left between them. The germline gives CDR1 SNHLY, CDR2 FYNNEI. Here the CDR3 reads CASSEVVFGFEQYF. DNA for the CDR3: TGTGCCAGCAGTGAGGTAGTCTTTGGTTTTGAGCAGTACTTC.

The chain uses TRBV19 and TRBJ1-1; 8 bases agree with TRBD1. The CDR3 is made up of 15 amino acids. Germline V lookup: CDR1 LNHDA, CDR2 SQIVND (reference sequence). The junction had 8 bases not matched to a gene; V was cut back by 5 bases and J by 3 bases. CDR3 in amino acids: CASSFWTGRDTEAFF. The DNA for the CDR3 is TGTGCCAGTAGTTTCTGGACAGGGAGGGACACTGAAGCTTTCTTT. Full variable domain (missing parts from reference TRBV19 and TRBJ1-1): DGGITQSPKYLFRKEGQNVTLSCEQNLNHDAMYWYRQDPGQGLRLIYYSQIVNDFQKGDIAEGYSVSREKKESFPLTVTSAQKNPTAFYLCASSFWTGRDTEAFFGQGTRLTVV.

A remark on this clone: Other DNA sequences in this sample translate to the same CDR3. The chain carries TRBV9 and TRBJ1-1; tentative D call: TRBD1 (5 bases). V gave up 1 base and J gave up 1 base, with 5 bases separating them. Germline-derived CDR1 and CDR2 are SGDLS and YYNGEE. This CDR3 contains 13 residues. The CDR3 region is CASSVQGNTEAFF. DNA of the CDR3: TGTGCCAGCAGCGTACAGGGGAACACTGAAGCTTTCTTT. Full variable domain (rest looked up from reference TRBV9 and TRBJ1-1): DSGVTQTPKHLITATGQRVTLRCSPRSGDLSVYWYQQSLDQGLQFLIQYYNGEERAKGNILERFSAQQFPDLHSELNLSSLELGDSALYFCASSVQGNTEAFFGQGTRLTVV.

The J gene is TRBJ2-7, the V gene TRBV18; tentatively, D is TRBD1 (6 bases). This CDR3 has 14 amino acids. V lost 3 bases to trimming and J lost 3 bases, with 12 bases between them. The V gene's germline CDR1 is KGHSH and CDR2 LQKENI. The CDR3 protein is CASSPWDNLYEQYF. In nucleotides, the CDR3 is TGTGCCAGCTCACCTTGGGACAACCTCTACGAGCAGTACTTC. Drawing the rest from reference TRBV18 and TRBJ2-7, the complete variable domain is NAGVMQNPRHLVRRRGQEARLRCSPMKGHSHVYWYRQLPEEGLKFMVYLQKENIIDESGMPKERFSAEFPKEGPSILRIQQVVRGDSAAYFCASSPWDNLYEQYFGPGTRLTVT.

Remarks on this clone: The same CDR3 also results from other DNA sequences found in this sample. CDR3 sequence: CASTGGNTEAFF. CDR3 sequence (DNA): TGTGCCAGCACGGGGGGGAACACTGAAGCTTTCTTT. The rearrangement joins TRBV6-5 to TRBJ1-1, with D possibly matching TRBD1 (5 bases). Per the germline V gene, CDR1 is MNHEY and CDR2 is SVGAGI. Trimming left V 7 bases short and J 1 base short, with 7 bases between. The CDR3 spans 12 residues.

CDR3 DNA sequence: TGTGCCAGCAGTCGTGACAGGGCCAATTCACCCCTCCACTTT. This sequence encodes CASSRDRANSPLHF. The chain uses TRBV28 and TRBJ1-6; 7 bases align to TRBD1. V dropped 5 bases and J dropped 7; count of bases not matched to a gene: 5. Germline V gene sequence: CDR1 MDHEN, CDR2 SYDVKM. CDR3 size: 14 residues.

J is TRBJ1-6 and V is TRBV30, with D unresolved. The CDR3 has 12 residues. The V and J ends lost 0 bases and 8 bases respectively, with 5 bases between them. CDR1 and CDR2 (germline): GTSNPN, SVGIG (reference sequence). The CDR3 loop reads CAWSVVDSPLHF. The CDR3 DNA reads as TGTGCCTGGAGTGTCGTTGATTCACCCCTCCACTTT.

This clone appeared a single time. The chain recombines TRBV6-1 with TRBJ2-6; D is unclear. The germline V and J ends were trimmed by 7 bases and 1 base, with 5 bases remaining between them. The germline gives CDR1 MNHNS, CDR2 SASEGT. The CDR3 totals 13 residues. CDR3 nucleotides: TGTGCCAGCACTCCTTCTGGGGCCAACGTCCTGACTTTC. It translates to CASTPSGANVLTF.

This clone showed up just a few times. The CDR3 sequence: CASSLYSYEQYF. The CDR3 DNA sequence: TGCGCCAGCAGCCTATACTCCTACGAGCAGTACTTC. This chain connects TRBV5-1 to TRBJ2-7; D is uncertain. V lost 4 bases and J 0 bases, leaving 5 bases between the germline ends. CDR3 size: 12 residues. Germline V CDR1 and CDR2: SGHRS, YFSETQ. The full variable domain, with the rest looked up from reference TRBV5-1 and TRBJ2-7, is KAGVTQTPRYLIKTRGQQVTLSCSPISGHRSVSWYQQTPGQGLQFLFEYFSETQRNKGNFPGRFSGRQFSNSRSEMNVSTLELGDSALYLCASSLYSYEQYFGPGTRLTVT.